These 20 T cell receptor beta chains were sequenced from one sample in a study of blood T cell repertoires in COVID-19. Profiling relied on immunoSEQ multiplex PCR, and the TCRdb table lists in-frame clones only, not all of them. The sample has fewer than 300,000 clones; more than 65% are singletons. Sequencing was carried out using peripheral blood. Source of these receptors: a woman between 18 and 30 years old with acute or convalescent COVID-19.

The chain links TRBV18 to TRBJ2-1, with 12 bases lining up with TRBD2. V was pared by 4 bases and J by 8 bases, with 9 bases of the junction left unmatched. Germline CDR1 reads KGHSH; CDR2 reads LQKENI. The CDR3 is made up of 16 amino acids. CDR3 protein: CASSQTTSGSVDEQFF. CDR3 in DNA: TGTGCCAGCTCACAAACGACTAGCGGGAGTGTCGATGAGCAGTTCTTC.

This chain connects TRBV7-9 to TRBJ1-2; 9 bases are shared with TRBD1. The V gene's germline CDR1 is SEHNR and CDR2 FQNEAQ (reference sequence). This CDR3 spans 15 amino acids. The junction had 4 bases not matched to a gene; V was cut back by 1 base and J by 4 bases. The CDR3 DNA follows: TGTGCCAGCAGCTTAGGCGGGACAGGGACCTATGGCTACACCTTC. It is translated as CASSLGGTGTYGYTF.

The chain carries TRBV27 and TRBJ1-2; D possibly corresponds to TRBD1 (5 bases). CDR3 length: 14 amino acids. Germline CDR1 MNHEY, CDR2 SMNVEV (reference sequence). With 3 bases removed from V and 8 bases from J, the gap between germline ends came to 16 bases. The chain's CDR3 is CASSFGQLSAGYTF. The CDR3 DNA sequence: TGTGCCAGCAGTTTTGGACAACTAAGTGCGGGCTACACCTTC.

To note about this clone: Other DNA sequences in the same sample also yield this CDR3. This chain uses TRBV5-1 with TRBJ1-3; 8 bases align to TRBD1. The CDR3 sequence is 15 residues long. J gave up 0 bases and V 3 bases, and 2 bases lay outside the gene matches. Germline assignment: CDR1 SGHRS and CDR2 YFSETQ. CDR3 sequence (DNA): TGCGCCAGCAGCTCGGGGACAGGCTCTGGAAACACCATATATTTT. Its protein product is CASSSGTGSGNTIYF. Drawing the rest from reference TRBV5-1 and TRBJ1-3, the complete variable domain is KAGVTQTPRYLIKTRGQQVTLSCSPISGHRSVSWYQQTPGQGLQFLFEYFSETQRNKGNFPGRFSGRQFSNSRSEMNVSTLELGDSALYLCASSSGTGSGNTIYFGEGSWLTVV.

This chain joins TRBV5-4 and TRBJ2-7, with 8 bases fitting TRBD1. V trimming: 4 bases; J trimming: 3 bases; junction bases outside the gene matches: 9. Germline V lookup: CDR1 SGHNT, CDR2 YYREEE (reference sequence). The CDR3 is made up of 15 amino acids. The CDR3 coding sequence is TGTGCCAGCAGCCCCGGACAGGGCCCCCTCTACGAGCAGTACTTC. This encodes CASSPGQGPLYEQYF.

This chain links TRBV3-1 (or the pseudogene TRBV3-2) with TRBJ2-3; unclear D gene. V lost 4 bases and J 8 bases, leaving 10 bases between the germline ends. The CDR3 has 12 amino acids. From germline, CDR1 is LGHDT and CDR2 YNNKEL (reference sequence). This CDR3 is CASSPGLPTQYF. In DNA, the CDR3 is TGTGCCAGCAGCCCAGGTCTACCTACGCAGTATTTT.

The chain combines TRBV25-1 with TRBJ2-3; 8 bases align to TRBD1. Germline trimming cut 2 bases from V and 6 bases from J; bases unmatched to any gene: 7. CDR1 is MGHDK, CDR2 SYGVNS, per germline. The CDR3 loop spans 15 amino acids. The DNA for the CDR3 is TGTGCCAGCAGTGAAGGCACAGGGGGGATGGATACGCAGTATTTT. Its translation is CASSEGTGGMDTQYF.

The chain joins TRBV9 to TRBJ1-1; a weak D match, TRBD1 (6 bases). The CDR3 is made up of 14 amino acids. V was trimmed by 0 bases and J by 6 bases, leaving 12 bases between them. Germline values: CDR1 SGDLS, CDR2 YYNGEE. The CDR3 sequence: CASSVEQGGPEAFF. The DNA for the CDR3 is TGTGCCAGCAGCGTAGAACAGGGTGGACCTGAAGCTTTCTTT.

Note on this clone: The sample contains more than one DNA sequence encoding this CDR3. The V and J genes are TRBV18 and TRBJ1-2, with 7 bases lining up with TRBD1. V gave up 2 bases and J gave up 6 bases; unmatched junction bases: 3. The germline V gene encodes CDR1 KGHSH and CDR2 LQKENI. The CDR3 contains 13 residues. CDR3 DNA: TGTGCCAGCTCACCAGGACAGGTCGATGGCTACACCTTC. It specifies CASSPGQVDGYTF.

The V call is TRBV9, the J call TRBJ2-3; D is undetermined. Germline CDR1 and CDR2: SGDLS and YYNGEE. Trimming removed 0 bases from V and 3 bases from J, with 17 bases in between. The CDR3 extends over 17 amino acids. For the CDR3, the DNA is TGTGCCAGCAGCGTAGGGCGTTGGATAGCTAGTACAGATACGCAGTATTTT. This sequence encodes CASSVGRWIASTDTQYF.

J is TRBJ2-2 and V is TRBV7-2, with 8 bases aligning to TRBD1. Germline V gene data show CDR1 as SGHTA and CDR2 as FQGNSA. V trimming: 1 base; J trimming: 6 bases; junction bases outside the gene matches: 4. The CDR3 contains 15 residues. CDR3 DNA: TGTGCCAGCAGCTTAGGGGGACAGGCCTCCGGGGAGCTGTTTTTT. Translating gives CASSLGGQASGELFF.

The CDR3 region is CAISESGQSAGYGYTF. The CDR3 DNA sequence: TGTGCCATCAGTGAGTCAGGACAGTCGGCAGGCTATGGCTACACCTTC. The chain joins TRBV10-3 to TRBJ1-2; D possibly corresponds to TRBD1 (6 bases). Germline values: CDR1 ENHRY, CDR2 SYGVKD. With 0 bases removed from V and 4 bases from J, the gap between germline ends came to 15 bases. The CDR3 loop spans 16 amino acids.

The V and J genes are TRBV4-3 and TRBJ1-2, with a possible D match to TRBD1 (5 bases). In germline, CDR1 is LGHNA, CDR2 YSLEER. V was trimmed by 0 bases and J by 0 bases, leaving 11 bases between them. The CDR3 totals 16 residues. The CDR3 is CASSQDVGGANYGYTF. The CDR3 DNA sequence: TGCGCCAGCAGCCAAGATGTTGGGGGGGCTAACTATGGCTACACCTTC.

This clone has just a few counts. The CDR3, as DNA: TGTGCCTGGAGATTACTTCGGACTGAAGCTTTCTTT. Protein product: CAWRLLRTEAFF. V and J are TRBV30 and TRBJ1-1; D unresolved. The ends were cut back, 3 bases at V and 5 bases at J, with 10 bases in the middle. The germline V gene encodes CDR1 GTSNPN and CDR2 SVGIG (reference sequence). There are 12 residues in the CDR3.

This sequence joins TRBV7-2 and TRBJ1-1; 10 nucleotides line up with TRBD1. Germline V lookup: CDR1 SGHTA, CDR2 FQGNSA. There are 17 residues in the CDR3. Germline trimming cut 2 bases from V and 1 base from J; bases unmatched to any gene: 7. The DNA for the CDR3 is TGTGCCAGCAGCTTACCGGAGACAGGGGGCTGGAACACTGAAGCTTTCTTT. The encoded protein is CASSLPETGGWNTEAFF.

This rearrangement joins TRBV28 to TRBJ2-3; the D gene is possibly TRBD1 (6 bases). Germline V gene lookup returns CDR1 MDHEN and CDR2 SYDVKM. The CDR3 is 16 residues long. The V end lost 6 bases, the J end lost 2 bases, and 18 bases lay between the germline ends. The CDR3 loop reads CASSPPQGKNTDTQYF. The CDR3 DNA is TGTGCCAGCAGCCCCCCACAGGGAAAGAACACAGATACGCAGTATTTT.

The V call is TRBV7-9, the J call TRBJ2-1; 12 nucleotides match TRBD2. This CDR3 region has 17 residues. The J segment lost 0 bases and the V segment lost 5 bases, leaving 5 bases of the junction unmatched. Germline lookup yields CDR1 SEHNR and CDR2 FQNEAQ (reference sequence). CDR3 loop: CASSPILAGGSYNEQFF. The DNA for the CDR3 is TGTGCCAGCAGCCCCATACTAGCGGGGGGCTCCTACAATGAGCAGTTCTTC.

The rearrangement uses TRBV7-8 and TRBJ1-5, with 7 bases matching TRBD1. With V trimmed by 5 bases and J by 0 bases, 7 bases remained unmatched. The CDR3 consists of 16 residues. Germline lookup yields CDR1 SGHVS and CDR2 FQNEAQ. The CDR3 sequence: CASSPLTGNSNQPQHF. CDR3 bases: TGTGCCAGCAGCCCCCTGACAGGGAATAGCAATCAGCCCCAGCATTTT.

V and J are TRBV30 and TRBJ2-1, with D maybe TRBD2 (5 bases). The CDR3 is 13 amino acids. The V and J ends lost 4 bases and 6 bases respectively, with 13 bases between them. Germline CDR1 and CDR2: GTSNPN and SVGIG (reference sequence). This CDR3 is CAWMRGAGNEQFF. The CDR3 region has the DNA TGTGCCTGGATGAGAGGTGCGGGCAATGAGCAGTTCTTC.

The chain links TRBV5-5 to TRBJ1-1, with 7 bases matching TRBD1. V lost 0 bases to trimming and J lost 3 bases; unmatched junction nucleotides: 5. The CDR3 covers 15 residues. Per germline, CDR1 SGHKS and CDR2 YYEKEE (reference sequence). The CDR3 region has the DNA TGTGCCAGCAGCTTGGGAGGGGGCTCGGACACTGAAGCTTTCTTT. As protein: CASSLGGGSDTEAFF.